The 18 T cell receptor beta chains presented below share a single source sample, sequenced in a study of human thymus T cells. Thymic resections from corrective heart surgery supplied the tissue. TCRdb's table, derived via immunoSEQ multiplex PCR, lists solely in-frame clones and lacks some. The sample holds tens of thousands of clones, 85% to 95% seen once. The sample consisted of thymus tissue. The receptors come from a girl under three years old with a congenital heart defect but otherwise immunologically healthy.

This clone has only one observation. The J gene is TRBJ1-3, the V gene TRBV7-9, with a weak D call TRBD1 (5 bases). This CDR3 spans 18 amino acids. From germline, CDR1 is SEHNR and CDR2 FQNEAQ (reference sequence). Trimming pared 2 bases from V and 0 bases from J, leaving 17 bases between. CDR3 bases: TGTGCCAGCAGCTTAAAAGAGGCGAAGGGGAGCTCTGGAAACACCATATATTTT. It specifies CASSLKEAKGSSGNTIYF.

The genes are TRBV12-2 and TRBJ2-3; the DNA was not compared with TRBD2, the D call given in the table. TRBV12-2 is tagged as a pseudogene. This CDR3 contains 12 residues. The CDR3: CASRLPGGGEYF. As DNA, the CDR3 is TGTGCAAGTCGCTTACCTGGCGGGGGGGAGTATTTT.

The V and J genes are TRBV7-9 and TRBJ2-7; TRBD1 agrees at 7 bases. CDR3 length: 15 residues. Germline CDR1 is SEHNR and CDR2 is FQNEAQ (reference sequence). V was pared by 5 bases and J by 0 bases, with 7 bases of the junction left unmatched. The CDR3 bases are TGTGCCAGCAGCCGAGACAGGGAGAGCTCCTACGAGCAGTACTTC. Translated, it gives CASSRDRESSYEQYF.

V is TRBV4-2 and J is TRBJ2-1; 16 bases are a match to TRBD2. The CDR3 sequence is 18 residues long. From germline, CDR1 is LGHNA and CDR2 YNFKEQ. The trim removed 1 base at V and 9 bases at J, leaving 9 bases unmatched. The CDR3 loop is CASSQVGVGLAGGGEQFF. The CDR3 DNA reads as TGTGCCAGCAGCCAAGTTGGTGTGGGACTAGCGGGAGGGGGTGAGCAGTTCTTC.

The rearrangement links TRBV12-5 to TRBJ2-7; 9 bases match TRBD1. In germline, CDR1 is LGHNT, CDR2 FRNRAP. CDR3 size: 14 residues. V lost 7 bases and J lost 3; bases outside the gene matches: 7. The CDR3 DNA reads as TGTGCTAGTGCCCTGGGGACAGGGAACTACGAGCAGTACTTC. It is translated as CASALGTGNYEQYF.

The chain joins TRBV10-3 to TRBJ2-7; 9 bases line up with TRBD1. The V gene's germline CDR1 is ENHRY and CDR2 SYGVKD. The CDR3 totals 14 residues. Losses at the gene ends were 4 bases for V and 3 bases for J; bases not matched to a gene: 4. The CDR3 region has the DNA TGTGCCATCAGTGTCCGGGACAGGGACTACGAGCAGTACTTC. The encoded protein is CAISVRDRDYEQYF.

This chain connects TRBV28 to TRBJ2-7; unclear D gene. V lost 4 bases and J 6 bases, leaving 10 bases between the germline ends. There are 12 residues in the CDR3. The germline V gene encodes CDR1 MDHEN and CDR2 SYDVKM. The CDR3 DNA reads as TGTGCCAGCAGTTCTCCACGGGCCGAGCAGTACTTC. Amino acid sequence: CASSSPRAEQYF.

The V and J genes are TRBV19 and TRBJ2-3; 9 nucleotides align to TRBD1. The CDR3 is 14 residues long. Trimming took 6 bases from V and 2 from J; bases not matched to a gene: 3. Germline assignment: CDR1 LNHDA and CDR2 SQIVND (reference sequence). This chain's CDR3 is CASRRDRATDTQYF. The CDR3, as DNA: TGTGCCAGTAGGCGGGACAGGGCCACAGATACGCAGTATTTT.

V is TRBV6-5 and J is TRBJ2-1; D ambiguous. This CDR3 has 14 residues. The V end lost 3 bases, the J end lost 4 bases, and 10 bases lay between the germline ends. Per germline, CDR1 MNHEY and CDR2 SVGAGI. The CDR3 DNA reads TGTGCCAGCAGTTATTACGGCCCTTACAATGAGCAGTTCTTC. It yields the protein CASSYYGPYNEQFF.

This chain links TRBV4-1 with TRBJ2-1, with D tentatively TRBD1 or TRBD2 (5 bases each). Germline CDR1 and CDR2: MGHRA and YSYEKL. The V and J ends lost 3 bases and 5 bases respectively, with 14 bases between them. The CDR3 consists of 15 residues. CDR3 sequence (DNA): TGCGCCAGCAGCCACCCCCGGGGCCTAGACAATGAGCAGTTCTTC. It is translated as CASSHPRGLDNEQFF.

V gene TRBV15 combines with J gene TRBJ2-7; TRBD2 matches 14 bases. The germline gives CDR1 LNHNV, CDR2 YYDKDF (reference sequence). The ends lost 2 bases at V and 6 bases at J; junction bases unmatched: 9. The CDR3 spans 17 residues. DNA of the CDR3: TGTGCCACCAGCAGACGGTTGGGGACTAGCGGGAGACGCGAGCAGTACTTC. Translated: CATSRRLGTSGRREQYF.

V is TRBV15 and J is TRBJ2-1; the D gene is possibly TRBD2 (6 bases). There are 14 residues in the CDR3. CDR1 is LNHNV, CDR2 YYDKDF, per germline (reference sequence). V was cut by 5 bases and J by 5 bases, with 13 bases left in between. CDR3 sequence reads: CATSLEGGDNEQFF. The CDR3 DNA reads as TGTGCCACCAGCTTGGAGGGCGGGGACAATGAGCAGTTCTTC.

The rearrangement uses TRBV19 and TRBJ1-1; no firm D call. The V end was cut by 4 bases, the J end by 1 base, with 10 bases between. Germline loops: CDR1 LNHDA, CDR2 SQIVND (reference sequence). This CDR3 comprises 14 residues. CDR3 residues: CASSTIDWNTEAFF. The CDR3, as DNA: TGTGCCAGTAGTACAATCGACTGGAACACTGAAGCTTTCTTT.

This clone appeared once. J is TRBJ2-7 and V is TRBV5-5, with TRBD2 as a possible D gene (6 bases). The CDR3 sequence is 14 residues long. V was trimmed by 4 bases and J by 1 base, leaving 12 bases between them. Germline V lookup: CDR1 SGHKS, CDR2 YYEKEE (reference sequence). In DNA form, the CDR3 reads TGTGCCAGCAGCCCGGAGGGCGGGTCCTACGAGCAGTACTTC. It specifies CASSPEGGSYEQYF.

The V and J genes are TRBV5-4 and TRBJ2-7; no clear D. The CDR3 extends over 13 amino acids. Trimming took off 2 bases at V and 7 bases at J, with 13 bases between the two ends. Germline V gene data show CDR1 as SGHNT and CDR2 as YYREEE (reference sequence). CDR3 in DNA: TGTGCCAGCAGCTTATGGGTCCTTGGAGAGCAGTACTTC. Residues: CASSLWVLGEQYF. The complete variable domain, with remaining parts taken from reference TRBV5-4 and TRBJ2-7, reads ETGVTQSPTHLIKTRGQQVTLRCSSQSGHNTVSWYQQALGQGPQFIFQYYREEENGRGNFPPRFSGLQFPNYSSELNVNALELDDSALYLCASSLWVLGEQYFGPGTRLTVT.

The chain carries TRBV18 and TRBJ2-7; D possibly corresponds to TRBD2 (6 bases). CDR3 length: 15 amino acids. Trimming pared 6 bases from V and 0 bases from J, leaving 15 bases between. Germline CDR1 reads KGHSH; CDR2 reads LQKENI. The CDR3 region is CASSPAGRHSYEQYF. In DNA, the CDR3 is TGTGCCAGCTCGCCCGCGGGGCGGCACTCCTACGAGCAGTACTTC.

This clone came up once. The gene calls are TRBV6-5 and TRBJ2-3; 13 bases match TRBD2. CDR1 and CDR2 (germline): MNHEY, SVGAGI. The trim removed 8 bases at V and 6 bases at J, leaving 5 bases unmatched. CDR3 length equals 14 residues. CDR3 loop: CASRGLAGEDTQYF. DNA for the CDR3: TGTGCCAGCCGCGGACTAGCGGGAGAGGATACGCAGTATTTT.

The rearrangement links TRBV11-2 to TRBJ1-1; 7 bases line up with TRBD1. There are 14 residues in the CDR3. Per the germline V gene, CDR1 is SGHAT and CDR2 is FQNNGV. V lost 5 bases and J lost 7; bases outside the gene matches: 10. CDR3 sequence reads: CASSPTTGDGEAFF. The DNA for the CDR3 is TGTGCCAGCAGCCCTACTACAGGGGATGGTGAAGCTTTCTTT.